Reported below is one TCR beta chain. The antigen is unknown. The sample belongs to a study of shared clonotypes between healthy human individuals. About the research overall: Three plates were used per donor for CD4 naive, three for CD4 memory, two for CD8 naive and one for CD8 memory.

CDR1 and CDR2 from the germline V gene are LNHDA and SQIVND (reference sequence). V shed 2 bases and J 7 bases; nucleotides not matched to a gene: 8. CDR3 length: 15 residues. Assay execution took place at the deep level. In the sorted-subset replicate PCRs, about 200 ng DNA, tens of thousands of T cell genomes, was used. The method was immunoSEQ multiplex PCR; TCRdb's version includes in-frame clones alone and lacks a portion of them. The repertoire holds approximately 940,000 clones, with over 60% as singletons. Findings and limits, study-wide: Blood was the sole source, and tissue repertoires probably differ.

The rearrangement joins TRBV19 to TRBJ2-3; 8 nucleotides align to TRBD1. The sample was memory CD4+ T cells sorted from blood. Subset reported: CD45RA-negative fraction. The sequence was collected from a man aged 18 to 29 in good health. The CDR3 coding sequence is TGTGCCAGTAGTATATCCGGACAGGGAGCAAATACGCAGTATTTT. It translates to CASSISGQGANTQYF.